This T cell receptor beta chain derives from a study of radiation and T cells in renal cell carcinoma. In the study overall: Nephrectomy followed 15 Gy stereotactic body radiation by 4 weeks.

As to time point: baseline pretreatment blood. Treatment noted: 15 Gy SBRT to primary tumor, nephrectomy 4 weeks later. Radiation-treated patients gave blood at baseline, week 2 and week 4. As concerns this clone: What it binds is unknown.

Findings and caveats of the study: In blood, top tumor clones expanded by 2 weeks, shrinking by 4. Without pretreatment biopsies, baseline tumor clonotype presence was undetermined.

Profiling relied on immunoSEQ multiplex PCR, and the TCRdb table lists in-frame clones only, not all of them. The sample lists 95,000 to 150,000 clones, around 83% occurring once. The CDR3 has 15 residues. Trimming cost V 1 base and J 3 bases, with 8 bases left between them. Germline V gene lookup returns CDR1 SGHNT and CDR2 YYREEE (reference sequence). The chain joins TRBV5-4 to TRBJ1-6; tentatively, D is TRBD1 (6 bases). This receptor was identified in a woman aged 55-70 years with renal cell carcinoma. The sample consisted of blood, taken from a patient whose treatment included radiotherapy and nephrectomy. The CDR3 sequence is CASSLRGGYNSPLHF. The CDR3 DNA is TGTGCCAGCAGCTTGCGAGGGGGCTATAATTCACCCCTCCACTTT.